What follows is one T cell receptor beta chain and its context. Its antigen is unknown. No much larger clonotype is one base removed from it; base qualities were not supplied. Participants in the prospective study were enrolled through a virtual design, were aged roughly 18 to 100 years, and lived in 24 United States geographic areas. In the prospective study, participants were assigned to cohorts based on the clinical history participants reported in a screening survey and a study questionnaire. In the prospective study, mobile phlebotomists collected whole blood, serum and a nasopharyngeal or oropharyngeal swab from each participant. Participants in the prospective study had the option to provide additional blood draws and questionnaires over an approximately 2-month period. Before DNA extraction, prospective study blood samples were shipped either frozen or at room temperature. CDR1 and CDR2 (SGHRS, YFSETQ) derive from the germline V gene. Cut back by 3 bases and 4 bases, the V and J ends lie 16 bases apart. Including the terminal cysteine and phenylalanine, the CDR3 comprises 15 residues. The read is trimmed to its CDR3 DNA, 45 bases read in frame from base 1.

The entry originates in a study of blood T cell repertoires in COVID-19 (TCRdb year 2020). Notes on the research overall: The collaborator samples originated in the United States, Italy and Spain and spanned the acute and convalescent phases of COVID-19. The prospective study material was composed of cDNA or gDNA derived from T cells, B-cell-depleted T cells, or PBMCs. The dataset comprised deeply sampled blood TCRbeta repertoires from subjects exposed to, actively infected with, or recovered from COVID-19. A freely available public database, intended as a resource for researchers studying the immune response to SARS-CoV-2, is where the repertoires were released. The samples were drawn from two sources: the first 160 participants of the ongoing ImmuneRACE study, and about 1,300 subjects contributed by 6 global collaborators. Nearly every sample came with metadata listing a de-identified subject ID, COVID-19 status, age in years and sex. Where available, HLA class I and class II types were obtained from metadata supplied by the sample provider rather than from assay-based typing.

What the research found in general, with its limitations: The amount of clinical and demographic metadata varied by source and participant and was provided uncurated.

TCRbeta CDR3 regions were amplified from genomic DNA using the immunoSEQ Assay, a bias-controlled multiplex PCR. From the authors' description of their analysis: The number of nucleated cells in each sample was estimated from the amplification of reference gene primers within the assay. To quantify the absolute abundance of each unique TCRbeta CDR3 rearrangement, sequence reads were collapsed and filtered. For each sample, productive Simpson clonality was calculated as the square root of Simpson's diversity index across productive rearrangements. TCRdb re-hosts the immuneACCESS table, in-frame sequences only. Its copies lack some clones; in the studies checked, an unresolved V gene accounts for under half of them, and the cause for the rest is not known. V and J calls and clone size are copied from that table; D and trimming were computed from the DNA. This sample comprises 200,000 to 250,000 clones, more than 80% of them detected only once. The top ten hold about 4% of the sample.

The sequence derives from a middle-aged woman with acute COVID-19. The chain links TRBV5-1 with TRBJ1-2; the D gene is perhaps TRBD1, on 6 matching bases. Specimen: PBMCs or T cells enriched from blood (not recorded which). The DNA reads TGCGCCAGCAGCTCTATAACAGGGTTCGGCTATGGCTACACCTTC. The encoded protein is CASSSITGFGYGYTF. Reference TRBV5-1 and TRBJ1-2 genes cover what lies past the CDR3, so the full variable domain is KAGVTQTPRYLIKTRGQQVTLSCSPISGHRSVSWYQQTPGQGLQFLFEYFSETQRNKGNFPGRFSGRQFSNSRSEMNVSTLELGDSALYLCASSSITGFGYGYTFGSGTRLTVV.